These T cell receptor beta chains were read from a single sample in a study of OX40 agonist ivuxolimab in advanced cancers. The table came from immunoSEQ multiplex PCR; TCRdb's copy has only in-frame clones and leaves some out. This table holds about 60,000 clones, 86% found once. Sequenced material: CD4+ or CD8+ T cells sorted from blood, taken in a trial of the OX40 agonist ivuxolimab. Every receptor here comes from an adult with an advanced solid tumor such as melanoma, head and neck, liver or kidney cancer. Both conserved end residues are part of each CDR3. D genes are given only for firm matches. Only part of the rows carry a size: once, few, many, or a class if the clone is expanded.

DNA	CDR3	D	J	size	V
TGTGCCAGCAGTTTAGCCTACACTGAGCAGTTCTTC	CASSLAYTEQFF	.	TRBJ2-1	.	TRBV28
TGCGCCAGCAGCCAAGAATTCGGACAGAAATACGAGCAGTACTTC	CASSQEFGQKYEQYF	.	TRBJ2-7	.	TRBV4-1
TGTGCCAGCAGCGTAGCAGACAGGACCGTCTCTGGAAACACCATATATTTT	CASSVADRTVSGNTIYF	.	TRBJ1-3	.	TRBV9
TGTGCCAGCAGCCTCGGACTAGCCCACAATGAGCAGTTCTTC	CASSLGLAHNEQFF	TRBD2	TRBJ2-1	.	TRBV11-3
TGCGCCAGCAGCTCCGCCGGATCCACCGGGGAGCTGTTTTTT	CASSSAGSTGELFF	.	TRBJ2-2	.	TRBV5-1
TGCGCCAGCAGCTTGAGTAGGGATCCTGGAAACACCATATATTTT	CASSLSRDPGNTIYF	.	TRBJ1-3	.	TRBV5-1
TGTGCCAGCAGTTCAATGGACAGTGGCGGCTACACCTTC	CASSSMDSGGYTF	.	TRBJ1-2	.	TRBV6-6
TGTGCCAGTAACCCAGGTCTGACAGATACGCAGTATTTT	CASNPGLTDTQYF	.	TRBJ2-3	.	TRBV19
TGTGCCAGCAGTTTAAGGGTTCGCGACACTGAAGCTTTCTTT	CASSLRVRDTEAFF	.	TRBJ1-1	.	TRBV28
TGTGCCAGCAGCTTGTTAGGACAGGGGACGGGAGAGACCCAGTACTTC	CASSLLGQGTGETQYF	TRBD1	TRBJ2-5	.	TRBV5-6
TGTGCCAGCTCCCTAGACAGGGAGGCTGAAAAACTGTTTTTT	CASSLDREAEKLFF	TRBD1	TRBJ1-4	.	TRBV6-5
TGTGCCAGCAGTTATCGGGGGGTAACTAACTATGGCTACACCTTC	CASSYRGVTNYGYTF	.	TRBJ1-2	.	TRBV6-5
TGTGCCAGCAGTTTAATGGGACAGGGCTCAAGGGGGTACTTC	CASSLMGQGSRGYF	TRBD1	TRBJ2-7	.	TRBV28
TGTGCCAGCAGCCCCTACGGGACTAGCGGGAGGGCCTACTACAATGAGCAGTTCTTC	CASSPYGTSGRAYYNEQFF	TRBD2	TRBJ2-1	.	TRBV7-2
TGCGCCAGCAGCTCGGGACAGGACACAGATACGCAGTATTTT	CASSSGQDTDTQYF	TRBD1	TRBJ2-3	.	TRBV5-1
TGTGCCAGCATGGAGAGAACGGCCAACAATGAAAAACTGTTTTTT	CASMERTANNEKLFF	.	TRBJ1-4	.	TRBV28
TGTGCCAGCAGCTTATCGGCAAGTTGGAAGACAGATACGCAGTATTTT	CASSLSASWKTDTQYF	.	TRBJ2-3	.	TRBV7-6
TGTGCCAGCAGTCAGTTGACTAGCGGGAGATTTGGTGAGCAGTTCTTC	CASSQLTSGRFGEQFF	TRBD2	TRBJ2-1	once	TRBV6-6
TGTGCCTGGCGCCCGACTACTTACACCGGGGAGCTGTTTTTT	CAWRPTTYTGELFF	.	TRBJ2-2	.	TRBV30
TGTGCCAGCAGCTGGGCAGGGGTCAACGAGCAGTACTTC	CASSWAGVNEQYF	.	TRBJ2-7	.	TRBV11-2
TGTGCCAGCAGTCCCAGGACTCGAAGCCTCAGCACAGATACGCAGTATTTT	CASSPRTRSLSTDTQYF	.	TRBJ2-3	few	TRBV27
TGTGCCAGCAGTCTCGCTGGGGGGCTCACGTTATTCGACGAGCAGTACTTC	CASSLAGGLTLFDEQYF	.	TRBJ2-7	.	TRBV28
TGCGCCAGCAGTCCTGGGGACAGCTACGAGCAGTACTTC	CASSPGDSYEQYF	TRBD1	TRBJ2-7	.	TRBV5-1
TGTGCCAGCAGTTCCCCTGACTTACGCGGGACCGGGGAGCTGTTTTTT	CASSSPDLRGTGELFF	.	TRBJ2-2	once	TRBV28
TGTGCCAGCAGACGAGGTGGCAGGGACTATGGCTACACCTTC	CASRRGGRDYGYTF	.	TRBJ1-2	.	TRBV11-2
TGTGCCAGCAGTTCTGGACTAGCGGGCGAGCAGTACTTC	CASSSGLAGEQYF	TRBD2	TRBJ2-7	.	TRBV28
TGTGCCAGTAGTATAGCCAGGGAAGAGACCCAGTACTTC	CASSIAREETQYF	.	TRBJ2-5	few	TRBV19
TGTGCCAGCAGCCGCTTCCTAGGGACGGGGTTCAATGAGCAGTTCTTC	CASSRFLGTGFNEQFF	.	TRBJ2-1	.	TRBV7-9
TGTGCAACTAGACTAGACTACAGCACAGATACGCAGTATTTT	CATRLDYSTDTQYF	.	TRBJ2-3	.	TRBV27
TGTGCCAGCAGCCTTAGGGAAGCCCAAGAGACCCAGTACTTC	CASSLREAQETQYF	.	TRBJ2-5	few	TRBV6-5
TGTGCCAGCAGCTTAGTACGGGACTCCGCCTACGAGCAGTACTTC	CASSLVRDSAYEQYF	.	TRBJ2-7	.	TRBV7-2
TGTGCAAGTCGCCGCGTCAGGGGGGACTCATCGGCAGATACGCAGTATTTT	CASRRVRGDSSADTQYF	.	TRBJ2-3	.	TRBV12-2
TGTGCCAGCAGCCCTCTAGACGGGGGGTCAGGGGGCACGGGAAACACCATATATTTT	CASSPLDGGSGGTGNTIYF	TRBD1	TRBJ1-3	once	TRBV9
TGTGCCAGCAGCGAAGGATATGGGGTCAGTGAGCAGTTCTTC	CASSEGYGVSEQFF	.	TRBJ2-1	.	TRBV9
TGCGCCAGCAGACCGGGACTAGCGGTTATTTACGAGCAGTACTTC	CASRPGLAVIYEQYF	TRBD2	TRBJ2-7	.	TRBV5-1
TGCGCCAGCAGCTTAATGCAGGGGCTTTATACCGGGGAGCTGTTTTTT	CASSLMQGLYTGELFF	.	TRBJ2-2	.	TRBV5-1
TGTGCCAGCAGCACCGCTCTCCCAGCCGCCAAAAACATTCAGTACTTC	CASSTALPAAKNIQYF	.	TRBJ2-4	.	TRBV5-5
TGTGCCAGCAGTAGCGGCTCCTACAATGAGCAGTTCTTC	CASSSGSYNEQFF	.	TRBJ2-1	.	TRBV11-3
TGTGCCAGCTCACCACTCCTATCGGTAGCGGAGCAGTTCTTC	CASSPLLSVAEQFF	.	TRBJ2-1	.	TRBV18
TGTGCCAGCAGCCTAAACCACAGGGTGCCCAAAAACATTCAGTACTTC	CASSLNHRVPKNIQYF	.	TRBJ2-4	.	TRBV4-2
TGTGCCAGCAGTGAAGCGGGAGGGTCCTACAATGAGCAGTTCTTC	CASSEAGGSYNEQFF	TRBD2	TRBJ2-1	.	TRBV6-1
TGTGCCAGCTCACCACGGGAGTCCTCTGGAAACACCATATATTTT	CASSPRESSGNTIYF	.	TRBJ1-3	.	TRBV18
TGCGCCAGCAGCTTGGAGGGGCGGGGGTACGAGCAGTACTTC	CASSLEGRGYEQYF	TRBD2	TRBJ2-7	.	TRBV5-1
TGTGCCAGCAGCTTAGGGGGAAACACTGAAGCTTTCTTT	CASSLGGNTEAFF	.	TRBJ1-1	.	TRBV11-3
TGTGCCAGCAGTTTATGGGAAGGCTCTGGGGCCAACGTCCTGACTTTC	CASSLWEGSGANVLTF	.	TRBJ2-6	.	TRBV28
TGTGCCAGCTCATCAACCGGACCGGGTAATGAAAAACTGTTTTTT	CASSSTGPGNEKLFF	.	TRBJ1-4	.	TRBV18
TGTGCCAGTAGTAGGACTAGCGGGTACGAGCAGTACTTC	CASSRTSGYEQYF	TRBD2	TRBJ2-7	.	TRBV19
TGTGCCAGCAGCGTGAGTAGTTTAAACACTGAAGCTTTCTTT	CASSVSSLNTEAFF	.	TRBJ1-1	.	TRBV11-3
TGTGCCAGCAGGTATTGTCCGGGAGACAGAAGAGTGGTTAGCAATCAGCCCCAGCATTTT	CASRYCPGDRRVVSNQPQHF	.	TRBJ1-5	.	TRBV14
TGTGCCAGCAGCCCGGGACAGAGCTCCTACGAGCAGTACTTC	CASSPGQSSYEQYF	TRBD1	TRBJ2-7	.	TRBV9
TGTGCCAGCAGCACCACGACAGGGGCGTACGAGCAGTACTTC	CASSTTTGAYEQYF	TRBD1	TRBJ2-7	.	TRBV7-8
TGTGCCACCAAAACAGGGAACACTGAAGCTTTCTTT	CATKTGNTEAFF	.	TRBJ1-1	.	TRBV7-9
TGTGCCAGCAGCTTTATCGGGGGCAACTATGGCTACACCTTC	CASSFIGGNYGYTF	.	TRBJ1-2	.	TRBV7-2